This TCR beta chain was obtained from a study of T cell changes during pregnancy in multiple sclerosis. Using immunoSEQ multiplex PCR, the repertoire was profiled, and TCRdb retains in-frame clones only, with some absent. The sample carries around 54,000 clones, around 90% recorded once. The origin of this receptor is a female donor in good health, enrolled as a control in a pregnancy study. Sequencing used CD4+ T cells from peripheral blood mononuclear cells, obtained after pregnancy.

The CDR3 reads CASSDRERNTEAFF. The CDR3 DNA sequence: TGCGCCAGCAGTGATCGGGAACGGAACACTGAAGCTTTCTTT. The V call is TRBV10-2, the J call TRBJ1-1; D gene unclear. This CDR3 region has 14 residues. CDR1 is WSHSY, CDR2 SAAADI, per germline. V was shortened by 3 bases and J by 1 base, with 9 bases between the two germline ends.